This T cell receptor beta chain came from a study of blood T cell repertoires in COVID-19. Germline values: CDR1 SGHAT, CDR2 FQNNGV. The CDR3 has 15 residues. J was trimmed by 2 bases and V by 3 bases; bases with no gene match: 4. This clone showed up just a few times. Generated by immunoSEQ multiplex PCR, the TCRdb table keeps only in-frame clones and is missing some. The data hold around 150,000 clones, with over 60% observed a single time. The chain employs TRBV11-2 and TRBJ2-7; 10 positions agree with TRBD1. Material: peripheral blood. The clonotype originates from a woman of 80 years or more with active or convalescent COVID-19. The CDR3: CASSFGTGETYEQYF. The CDR3 DNA is TGTGCCAGCAGCTTCGGGACAGGGGAAACCTACGAGCAGTACTTC.